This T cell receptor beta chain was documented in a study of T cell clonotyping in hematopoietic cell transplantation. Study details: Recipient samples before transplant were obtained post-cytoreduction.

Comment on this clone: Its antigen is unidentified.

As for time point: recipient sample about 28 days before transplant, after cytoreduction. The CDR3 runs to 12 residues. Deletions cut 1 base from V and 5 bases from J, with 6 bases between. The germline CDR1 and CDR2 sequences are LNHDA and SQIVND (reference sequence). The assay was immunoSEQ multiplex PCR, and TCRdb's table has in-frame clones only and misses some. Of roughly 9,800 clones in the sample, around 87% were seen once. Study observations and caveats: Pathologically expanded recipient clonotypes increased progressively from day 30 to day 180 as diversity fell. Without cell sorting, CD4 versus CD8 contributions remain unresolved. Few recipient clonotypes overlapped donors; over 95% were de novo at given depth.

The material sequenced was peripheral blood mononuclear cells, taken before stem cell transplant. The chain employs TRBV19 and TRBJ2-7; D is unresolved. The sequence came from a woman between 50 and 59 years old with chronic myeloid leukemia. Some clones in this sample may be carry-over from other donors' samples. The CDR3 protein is CASSIVPHEQYF. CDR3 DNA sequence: TGTGCCAGTAGTATAGTCCCCCACGAGCAGTACTTC.